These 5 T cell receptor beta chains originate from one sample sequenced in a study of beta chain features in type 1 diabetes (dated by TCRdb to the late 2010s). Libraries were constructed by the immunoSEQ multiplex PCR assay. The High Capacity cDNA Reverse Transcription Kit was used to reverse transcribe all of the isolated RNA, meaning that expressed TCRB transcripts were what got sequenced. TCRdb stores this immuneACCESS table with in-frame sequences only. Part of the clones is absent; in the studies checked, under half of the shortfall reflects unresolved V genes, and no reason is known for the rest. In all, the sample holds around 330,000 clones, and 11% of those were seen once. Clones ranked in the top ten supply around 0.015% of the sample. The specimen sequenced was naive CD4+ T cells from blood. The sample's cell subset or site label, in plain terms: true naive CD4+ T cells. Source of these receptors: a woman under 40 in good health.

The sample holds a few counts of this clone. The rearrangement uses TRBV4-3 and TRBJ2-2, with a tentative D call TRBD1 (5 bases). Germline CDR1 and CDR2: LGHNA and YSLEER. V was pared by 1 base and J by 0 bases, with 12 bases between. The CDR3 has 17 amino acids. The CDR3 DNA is TGCGCCAGCAGCCAAGGCCGCGGACAAGCGAACACCGGGGAGCTGTTTTTT. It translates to CASSQGRGQANTGELFF.

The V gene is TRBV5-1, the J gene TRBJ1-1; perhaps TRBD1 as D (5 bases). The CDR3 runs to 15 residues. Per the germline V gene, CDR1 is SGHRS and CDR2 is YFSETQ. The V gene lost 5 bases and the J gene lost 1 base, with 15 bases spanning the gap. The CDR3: CASRYGGAANTEAFF. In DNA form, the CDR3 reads TGCGCCAGCAGATATGGAGGGGCGGCGAACACTGAAGCTTTCTTT.

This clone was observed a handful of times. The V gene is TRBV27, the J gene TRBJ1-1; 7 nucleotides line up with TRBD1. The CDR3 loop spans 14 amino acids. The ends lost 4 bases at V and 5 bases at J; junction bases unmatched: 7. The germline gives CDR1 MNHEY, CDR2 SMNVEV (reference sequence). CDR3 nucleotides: TGTGCCAGCAGTTCCCACAGGGGTCGGACTGAAGCTTTCTTT. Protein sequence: CASSSHRGRTEAFF.

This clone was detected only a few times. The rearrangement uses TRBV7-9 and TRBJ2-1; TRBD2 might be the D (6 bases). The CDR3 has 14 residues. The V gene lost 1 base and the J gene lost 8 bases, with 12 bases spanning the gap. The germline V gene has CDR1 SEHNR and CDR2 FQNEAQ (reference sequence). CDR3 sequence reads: CASSLGRAEDEQFF. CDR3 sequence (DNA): TGTGCCAGCAGCTTAGGGAGGGCAGAGGATGAGCAGTTCTTC. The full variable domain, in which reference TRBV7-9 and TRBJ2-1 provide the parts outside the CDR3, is DTGVSQNPRHKITKRGQNVTFRCDPISEHNRLYWYRQTLGQGPEFLTYFQNEAQLEKSRLLSDRFSAERPKGSFSTLEIQRTEQGDSAMYLCASSLGRAEDEQFFGPGTRLTVL.

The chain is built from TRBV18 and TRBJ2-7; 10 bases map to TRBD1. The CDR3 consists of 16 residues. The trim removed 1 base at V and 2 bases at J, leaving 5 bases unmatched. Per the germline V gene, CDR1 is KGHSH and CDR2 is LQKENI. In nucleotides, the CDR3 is TGTGCCAGCTCACCACGAGGCGGGACAGGGGCCTACGAGCAGTACTTC. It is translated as CASSPRGGTGAYEQYF.